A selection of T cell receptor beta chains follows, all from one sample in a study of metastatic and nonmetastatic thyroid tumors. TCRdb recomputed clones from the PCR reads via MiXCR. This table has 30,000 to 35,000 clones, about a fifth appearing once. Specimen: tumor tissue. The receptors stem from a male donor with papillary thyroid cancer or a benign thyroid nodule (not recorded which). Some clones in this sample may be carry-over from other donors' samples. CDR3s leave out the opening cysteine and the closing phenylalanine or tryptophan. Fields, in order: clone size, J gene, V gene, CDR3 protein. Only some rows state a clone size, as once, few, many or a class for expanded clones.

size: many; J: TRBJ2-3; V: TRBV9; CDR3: ASSGFRKDTQY
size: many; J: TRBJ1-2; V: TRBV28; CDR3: ASSFDWGANYGYT
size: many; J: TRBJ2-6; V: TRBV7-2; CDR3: ATHIGGANVLT
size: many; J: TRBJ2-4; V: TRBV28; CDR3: ASSPQEGQGRAKNIQY
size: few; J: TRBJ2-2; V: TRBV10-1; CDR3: ASSTPLGTGELF
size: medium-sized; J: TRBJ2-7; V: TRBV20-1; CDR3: PEESGASYEQY
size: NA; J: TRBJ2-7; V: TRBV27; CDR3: ASSPGLAGTHEQY
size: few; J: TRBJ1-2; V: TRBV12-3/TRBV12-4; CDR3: ASTPGGFYGYT
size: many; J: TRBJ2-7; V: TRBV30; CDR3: AWRLAGGRSEQY
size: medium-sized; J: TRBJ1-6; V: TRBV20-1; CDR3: SASGRSSYNSPLH
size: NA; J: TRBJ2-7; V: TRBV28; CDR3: ASIMRGRIVY
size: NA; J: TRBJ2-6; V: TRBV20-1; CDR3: SARERGVPGANVLT
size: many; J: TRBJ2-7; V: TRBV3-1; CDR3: ASSYRGRNYEQY
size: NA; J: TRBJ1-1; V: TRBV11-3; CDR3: ASSSFLEAF
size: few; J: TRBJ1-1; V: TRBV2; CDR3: ANRGVTEAF
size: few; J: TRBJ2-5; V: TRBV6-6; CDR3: DGSYGAGQETQY
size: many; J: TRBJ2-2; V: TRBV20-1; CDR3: SVASDYWTTGELF
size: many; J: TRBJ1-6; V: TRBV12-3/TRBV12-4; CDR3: ASSLSAQGVNSPLH
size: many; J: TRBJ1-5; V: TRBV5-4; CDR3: ASSFQGGQPQH
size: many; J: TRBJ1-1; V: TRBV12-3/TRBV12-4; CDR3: ASSYRGVYTEAF
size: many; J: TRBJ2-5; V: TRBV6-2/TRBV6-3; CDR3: ASSYREEETQY
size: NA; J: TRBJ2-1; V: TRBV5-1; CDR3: ARQGEFCSGRGNEQF
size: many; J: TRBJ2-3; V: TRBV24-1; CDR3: ATSDPGTSGRTQY
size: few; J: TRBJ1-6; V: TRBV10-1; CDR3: ASTPRGLNSPPH
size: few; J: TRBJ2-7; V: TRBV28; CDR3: ASILSLVEQY
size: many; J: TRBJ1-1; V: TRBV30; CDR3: AWRGAVNTEAF
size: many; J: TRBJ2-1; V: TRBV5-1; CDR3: ASSLAVLWGKVYNEQF